This T cell receptor beta chain originates from a study of early T cells in non-severe SARS-CoV-2 infection. Overall study: Investigators sequenced bulk RNA drawn from unsorted whole blood, and chains remained unpaired.

Regarding the study as a whole: Clonotype matching in VDJdb favored anti-spike CD8 responses and did not capture private and CD4 specificities.

About this clonotype itself: The target antigen is unknown.

Individual cDNA molecules were tagged with unique molecular identifiers, the study reported. TCRdb fed the 5' RACE reads into MiXCR, producing one record per CDR3 protein. The sample comprises 65,000 to 95,000 distinct CDR3 sequences, 13% to 15% of which are singletons, and 11% rests with the top ten. V trimming: 4 bases; J trimming: 6 bases; junction bases outside the gene matches: 12. This CDR3 comprises 18 residues. CDR1 is LNHDA, CDR2 SQIVND, per germline (reference sequence). This TCR derives from an adult who was a healthcare worker with PCR-confirmed SARS-CoV-2 infection or an uninfected control (not recorded which). Sequencing input: whole blood. The V call is TRBV19, the J call TRBJ2-1; 13 nucleotides align to TRBD2. The CDR3: CASSNEPPGLAGSNEQFF. CDR3 DNA: TGTGCCAGTAGTAATGAACCACCGGGACTAGCGGGGTCCAATGAGCAGTTCTTC.